A single sample gave rise to the 22 T cell receptor beta chains below, sequenced in a study of regulatory T cells in long-lasting Graves disease. The time point was: newly diagnosed GD, antithyroid drugs for less than 3 months. PBMC RNA was the source of the TCR library. To make TCR beta libraries, researchers used iRepertoire HTBI primers and Arm-PCR of CDR3 regions. TCRdb reprocessed the multiplex PCR reads with MiXCR, giving one entry per CDR3 protein. The sample has hundreds of thousands of distinct CDR3 sequences, 15% to 20% seen once; the top ten hold roughly 40%. Specimen: peripheral blood mononuclear cells (PBMCs), collected at new diagnosis, from a patient treated with antithyroid drugs. All receptors come from a female donor with Graves disease.

The CDR3 loop is CSAKSGTSDTGELFF. The CDR3 DNA reads as TGCAGTGCCAAGTCCGGGACTAGCGACACCGGGGAGCTGTTTTTT. V usage is TRBV20-1 and J usage is TRBJ2-2; TRBD2 agrees at 10 bases. With V trimmed by 6 bases and J by 3 bases, 7 bases remained unmatched. The CDR3 runs 15 residues. Germline CDR1 and CDR2: DFQATT and SNEGSKA (reference sequence).

This clonotype showed up just a few times. This chain uses TRBV4-1 with TRBJ2-4; D is perhaps TRBD2 (6 bases). Germline CDR1 is MGHRA and CDR2 is YSYEKL. Trimming took 4 bases from V and 13 from J, leaving 20 bases between them. There are 14 residues in the CDR3. CDR3 sequence: CASSPTPWTKGQYF. CDR3 sequence (DNA): TGCGCCAGCAGCCCAACACCCTGGACTAAGGGACAGTACTTC.

V gene TRBV19 combines with J gene TRBJ2-2, with TRBD2 identical over 14 bases. Germline assignment: CDR1 LNHDA and CDR2 SQIVND (reference sequence). This CDR3 spans 18 amino acids. V dropped 5 bases and J dropped 0; count of bases not matched to a gene: 5. The CDR3 DNA reads TGTGCCAGTAGTTTGGGACTAGCGGGAGCGGCGAACACCGGGGAGCTGTTTTTT. Residues: CASSLGLAGAANTGELFF. The full variable domain, in which reference TRBV19 and TRBJ2-2 provide the parts outside the CDR3, is DGGITQSPKYLFRKEGQNVTLSCEQNLNHDAMYWYRQDPGQGLRLIYYSQIVNDFQKGDIAEGYSVSREKKESFPLTVTSAQKNPTAFYLCASSLGLAGAANTGELFFGEGSRLTVL.

This clonotype came up many times. The J gene is TRBJ2-3, the V gene TRBV19; the D gene is possibly TRBD2 (6 bases). CDR1 LNHDA and CDR2 SQIVND come from the germline V gene (reference sequence). V was cut by 5 bases and J by 1 base, with 10 bases left in between. There are 14 residues in the CDR3. CDR3 sequence (DNA): TGTGCCAGTAGTGCGGGGATTGGCACAGATACGCAGTATTTT. It yields the protein CASSAGIGTDTQYF.

Ten or more counts support this clonotype. The chain uses TRBV7-8 and TRBJ2-7; TRBD2 is a possible D gene (6 bases). V gave up 5 bases and J gave up 0 bases, with 11 bases separating them. The CDR3 contains 14 residues. Germline-derived CDR1 and CDR2 are SGHVS and FQNEAQ. The CDR3: CASSPGTFSYEQYF. CDR3 in DNA: TGTGCCAGCAGCCCCGGGACTTTCTCCTACGAGCAGTACTTC.

This chain joins TRBV7-8 and TRBJ1-1; possible D gene TRBD1, 5 bases. V lost 2 bases to trimming and J lost 10 bases, with 23 bases between them. This CDR3 spans 16 amino acids. Germline-derived CDR1 and CDR2 are SGHVS and FQNEAQ. The CDR3 sequence is CASSLLGVWGDEAAFF. As DNA, the CDR3 is TGTGCCAGCAGCTTATTAGGGGTTTGGGGCGATGAGGCAGCTTTCTTT.

This clonotype was seen at least ten times. The chain couples TRBV7-9 to TRBJ2-1; 14 positions agree with TRBD2. V lost 5 bases and J lost 0; bases outside the gene matches: 6. Germline CDR1 reads SEHNR; CDR2 reads FQNEAQ (reference sequence). CDR3 length equals 18 residues. The CDR3 region is CASSPGLAGGSSYNEQFF. CDR3 bases: TGTGCCAGCAGCCCAGGACTAGCGGGAGGAAGCTCCTACAATGAGCAGTTCTTC.

The rearrangement links TRBV27 to TRBJ2-1; 12 nucleotides line up with TRBD2. This CDR3 comprises 15 residues. CDR1 and CDR2 from the germline V gene are MNHEY and SMNVEV (reference sequence). J gave up 5 bases and V 5 bases, and 4 bases lay outside the gene matches. The CDR3 nucleotides are TGTGCCAGCAGTCCGACTAGCGGGAGCGACAATGAGCAGTTCTTC. It codes for CASSPTSGSDNEQFF.

This chain uses TRBV11-3 with TRBJ2-2; D may match TRBD1 or TRBD2 (5 bases each). The CDR3 loop spans 14 amino acids. Trimming shortened V by 4 bases and J by 4 bases, and 10 bases separated the two germline ends. Germline-derived CDR1 and CDR2 are SGHNT and YENEEA. The DNA of the CDR3 is TGTGCCAGCAGCTACCGGGACGGCACCGGGGAGCTGTTTTTT. Amino acids: CASSYRDGTGELFF.

This clonotype has ten or more counts. This rearrangement joins TRBV20-1 to TRBJ2-2; tentatively, D is TRBD1 or TRBD2 (5 bases each). Germline-derived CDR1 and CDR2 are DFQATT and SNEGSKA (reference sequence). V was pared by 3 bases and J by 1 base, with 9 bases between. CDR3 length equals 14 residues. For the CDR3, the DNA is TGCAGTGCTAGGCCAGGGAGGAACACCGGGGAGCTGTTTTTT. Translation gives CSARPGRNTGELFF.

This clonotype was detected many times. This chain joins TRBV9 and TRBJ2-1; 8 bases are shared with TRBD2. Germline assignment: CDR1 SGDLS and CDR2 YYNGEE. CDR3 length: 14 amino acids. J gave up 7 bases and V 4 bases, and 7 bases lay outside the gene matches. The CDR3 loop reads CASSPDQRENEQFF. In nucleotides, the CDR3 is TGTGCCAGCAGCCCAGACCAGCGGGAGAATGAGCAGTTCTTC.

The rearrangement links TRBV9 to TRBJ1-1; D might be TRBD1 (5 bases). V was pared by 4 bases and J by 8 bases, with 18 bases between. This CDR3 is 14 amino acids long. The germline gives CDR1 SGDLS, CDR2 YYNGEE. The CDR3 sequence is CASSSQGRGYEAFF. The CDR3 region has the DNA TGTGCCAGCAGCTCTCAAGGACGGGGGTACGAAGCTTTCTTT.

This clonotype was seen ten or more times. This chain links TRBV27 with TRBJ1-4; TRBD1 matches at 10 bases. Germline CDR1 MNHEY, CDR2 SMNVEV (reference sequence). J lost 1 base, V lost 5 bases, and 4 bases had no gene match. This CDR3 region has 16 residues. For the CDR3, the DNA is TGTGCCAGCAGTCCGGGACAGGGGTTAACTAATGAAAAACTGTTTTTT. Its protein product is CASSPGQGLTNEKLFF.

This clonotype was counted ten times or more. V usage is TRBV2 and J usage is TRBJ1-3; 9 bases fit TRBD1. Losses at the gene ends were 2 bases for V and 0 bases for J; bases not matched to a gene: 5. The CDR3 has 17 residues. The germline V gene has CDR1 SNHLY and CDR2 FYNNEI. The CDR3 DNA reads as TGTGCCAGCAGTGAAACAGGGGGCCTCATCTCTGGAAACACCATATATTTT. Translating gives CASSETGGLISGNTIYF.

This clonotype was picked up many times. The chain combines TRBV11-1 with TRBJ2-3; D gene unclear. CDR3 length: 14 residues. Trimming shortened V by 6 bases and J by 6 bases, and 16 bases separated the two germline ends. Germline-derived CDR1 and CDR2 are SGHAT and FQDESV (reference sequence). The DNA of the CDR3 is TGTGCCAGCAGACCACCCCGACCCCCCGATACGCAGTATTTT. This sequence encodes CASRPPRPPDTQYF.

The chain links TRBV4-1 to TRBJ1-1; D is undetermined. The length of the CDR3 is 13 residues. V lost 0 bases to trimming and J lost 3 bases, with 5 bases between them. Germline V gene sequence: CDR1 MGHRA, CDR2 YSYEKL. CDR3 nucleotides: TGCGCCAGCAGCCAAGATCAGTACACTGAAGCTTTCTTT. Translation: CASSQDQYTEAFF.

This clonotype has more than one count but fewer than ten. The chain links TRBV13 to TRBJ2-7; 9 bases line up with TRBD1. Germline V gives CDR1 PRHDT, CDR2 FYEKMQ (reference sequence). The CDR3 is made up of 16 amino acids. Trimming cost V 4 bases and J 6 bases; bases outside gene matches: 13. CDR3 residues: CASSSRDRVSSAEQYF. CDR3 coding DNA: TGTGCCAGCAGCTCCCGGGACAGGGTGAGTTCCGCCGAGCAGTACTTC. Together with reference TRBV13 and TRBJ2-7, the CDR3 gives the full variable domain: AAGVIQSPRHLIKEKRETATLKCYPIPRHDTVYWYQQGPGQDPQFLISFYEKMQSDKGSIPDRFSAQQFSDYHSELNMSSLELGDSALYFCASSSRDRVSSAEQYFGPGTRLTVT.

The table lists this clonotype with many counts. V gene TRBV6-1 combines with J gene TRBJ2-2; 9 positions match TRBD2. The CDR3 totals 16 residues. Trimming took 10 bases from V and 2 from J; bases not matched to a gene: 11. Germline CDR1 and CDR2: MNHNS and SASEGT. The CDR3 region is CAIPRVAGANTGELFF. The CDR3, as DNA: TGTGCCATCCCGAGGGTAGCGGGGGCAAACACCGGGGAGCTGTTTTTT.

This clonotype was seen repeatedly, ten times or more. The V gene is TRBV10-3, the J gene TRBJ2-1; 14 nucleotides match TRBD2. J lost 9 bases, V lost 7 bases, and 8 bases had no gene match. Germline V gene lookup returns CDR1 ENHRY and CDR2 SYGVKD. The CDR3 has 15 residues. The CDR3 DNA follows: TGTGCCATCATTCCGGGACTAGCGGGAGAGGGTGAGCAGTTCTTC. This sequence encodes CAIIPGLAGEGEQFF.

The chain combines TRBV28 with TRBJ2-7, with D perhaps assigned TRBD1 or TRBD2 (6 bases each). Deletions cut 4 bases from V and 2 bases from J, with 18 bases between. The CDR3 is made up of 16 amino acids. CDR1 is MDHEN and CDR2 is SYDVKM in the germline V gene. In DNA form, the CDR3 reads TGTGCCAGCAGTTCCCGGGACTGGGGGCACCCCTACGAGCAGTACTTC. It is translated as CASSSRDWGHPYEQYF.

The V gene is TRBV28, the J gene TRBJ2-1, with 10 bases identical to TRBD2. The V gene's germline CDR1 is MDHEN and CDR2 SYDVKM. V lost 0 bases to trimming and J lost 0 bases; unmatched junction nucleotides: 8. This CDR3 contains 19 residues. The CDR3 nucleotides read TGTGCCAGCAGTTTATGGGGGACTAGCGTATCAAACTCCTACAATGAGCAGTTCTTC. It codes for CASSLWGTSVSNSYNEQFF.

Details on this clonotype: This likely comes from a read error, as the CDR3 has no conserved phenylalanine or tryptophan at its end. It is unclear where the CDR3 begins or ends on the DNA, so no DNA is shown, and the CDR3 is as TCRdb lists it. The chain combines TRBV20-1 with TRBJ2-1; the DNA was not compared with TRBD1, the D call given in the table. Germline assignment: CDR1 DFQATT and CDR2 SNEGSKA (reference sequence). Including both end residues, the CDR3 is 13 amino acids long. This CDR3 is CSAGTGRDNEHFI.